These 7 T cell receptor beta chains were all obtained from the same sample, sequenced in a study of Ad26.COV2.S vaccination and SARS-CoV-2 variants. The sample's treatment: roughly 20 received Ad26.COV2.S at low or high dose, single or two shots; five or six received placebo; per-sample allocation not given. Sampling was done on day 63 after the first vaccine or placebo injection. Profiling relied on immunoSEQ multiplex PCR, and the TCRdb table lists in-frame clones only, not all of them. The data show 300,000 to 350,000 clones, with around 88% seen just once and 5% held by the top ten. Sequenced here: peripheral blood, sampled in a trial of Ad26.COV2.S vaccine versus placebo. The receptors here all came from a person between 18 and 65 years old who received the Ad26.COV2.S COVID-19 vaccine or a placebo.

The chain recombines TRBV10-2 with TRBJ2-1; D possibly uses TRBD1 or TRBD2 (5 bases each). Trimming stripped 4 bases from V and 0 bases from J, with 7 bases between. Looked up from germline, CDR1 is WSHSY and CDR2 is SAAADI. This CDR3 has 14 residues. CDR3 region: CASSAGTSYNEQFF. CDR3 coding DNA: TGCGCCAGCAGTGCCGGGACCTCCTACAATGAGCAGTTCTTC.

The gene calls are TRBV3-1 (or the pseudogene TRBV3-2) and TRBJ2-7, with 8 bases aligning to TRBD2. From germline, CDR1 is LGHDT and CDR2 YNNKEL (reference sequence). J gave up 0 bases and V 5 bases, and 6 bases lay outside the gene matches. The CDR3 has 15 amino acids. The CDR3 coding sequence is TGTGCCAGCAGCAAAACTAGCGGAACCTCCTACGAGCAGTACTTC. This codes for CASSKTSGTSYEQYF.

The V gene is TRBV4-1, the J gene TRBJ1-2; 7 bases agree with TRBD1. Germline trimming cut 0 bases from V and 4 bases from J; bases unmatched to any gene: 8. Germline V gene sequence: CDR1 MGHRA, CDR2 YSYEKL. The CDR3 loop spans 16 amino acids. The CDR3: CASSQDDRGQTYGYTF. The CDR3 DNA reads as TGCGCCAGCAGCCAAGATGACCGGGGACAGACCTATGGCTACACCTTC.

The chain joins TRBV5-1 to TRBJ2-6, with D perhaps assigned TRBD1 or TRBD2 (5 bases each). CDR3 length: 15 residues. Germline V gives CDR1 SGHRS, CDR2 YFSETQ. V lost 5 bases and J 0 bases, leaving 9 bases between the germline ends. This chain's CDR3 is CASSDGGSGANVLTF. The CDR3 nucleotides are TGCGCCAGCAGTGATGGGGGCTCTGGGGCCAACGTCCTGACTTTC.

The genes are TRBV5-1 and TRBJ1-3; TRBD1 matches 7 bases. CDR1 SGHRS and CDR2 YFSETQ come from the germline V gene. V gave up 0 bases and J gave up 3 bases; unmatched junction bases: 9. The CDR3 runs 17 residues. CDR3 amino acids: CASSLGVGGAYGNTIYF. CDR3 nucleotides: TGCGCCAGCAGCTTGGGGGTAGGGGGCGCGTATGGAAACACCATATATTTT.

The rearrangement joins TRBV6-5 to TRBJ2-5; 7 bases line up with TRBD2. The V gene's germline CDR1 is MNHEY and CDR2 SVGAGI. V lost 6 bases, J lost 2 bases, and 9 bases stayed unmatched. The CDR3 contains 15 residues. CDR3 sequence reads: CASSVWEGPQETQYF. CDR3 bases: TGTGCCAGCAGCGTCTGGGAGGGACCTCAAGAGACCCAGTACTTC.

In its sample, this clone was seen a few times. This chain connects TRBV6-5 to TRBJ1-1; 7 bases line up with TRBD1. The trim removed 2 bases at V and 4 bases at J, leaving 4 bases unmatched. This CDR3 has 14 amino acids. CDR1 and CDR2 from the germline V gene are MNHEY and SVGAGI. CDR3 nucleotides: TGTGCCAGCAGTTACCCCGACAGGGTCACTGAAGCTTTCTTT. Translated, it gives CASSYPDRVTEAFF.